The next 24 T cell receptor beta chains were all read from a single sample in a study of shared clonotypes between healthy human individuals. Produced via immunoSEQ multiplex PCR; TCRdb's table is partial and in-frame only. The sample has some 2 million clones, roughly 94% seen once. The source material was naive CD4+ T cells sorted from blood. Subset in this sample: CD45RA+ positively selected. The receptors originated from a man aged 18 to 29 in good health.

This clone was seen only once. V and J are TRBV2 and TRBJ2-3; perhaps TRBD1 as D (6 bases). Germline-derived CDR1 and CDR2 are SNHLY and FYNNEI. The CDR3 runs 15 residues. Trimming took off 5 bases at V and 4 bases at J, with 16 bases between the two ends. The CDR3 spells CASSYDRSGSDTQYF. The CDR3 nucleotides read TGTGCCAGCAGTTACGACAGGAGCGGCTCAGATACGCAGTATTTT.

Regarding this clone: At the DNA level, this CDR3 is encoded by other sequences in the same sample as well. V usage is TRBV5-6 and J usage is TRBJ2-3, with 10 nucleotides matching TRBD2. This CDR3 has 13 residues. J gave up 6 bases and V 2 bases, and 0 bases lay outside the gene matches. Germline V lookup: CDR1 SGHDT, CDR2 YYEEEE. CDR3 nucleotides: TGTGCCAGCAGCTTAGCGGGAGGGGATACGCAGTATTTT. Translating gives CASSLAGGDTQYF.

The chain carries TRBV9 and TRBJ2-7; D might be TRBD1 (6 bases). This CDR3 contains 14 residues. V lost 4 bases and J 0 bases, leaving 11 bases between the germline ends. From germline, CDR1 is SGDLS and CDR2 YYNGEE. CDR3 nucleotide sequence: TGTGCCAGCAGCCCCCAAGGGGGCTCCTACGAGCAGTACTTC. Translated, it gives CASSPQGGSYEQYF.

This clone has more than one count but fewer than ten. V and J are TRBV9 and TRBJ1-5, with a tentative D call TRBD1 (5 bases). V was pared by 3 bases and J by 3 bases, with 13 bases between. Germline CDR1 and CDR2: SGDLS and YYNGEE. This CDR3 is 15 amino acids long. The CDR3 region is CASSAGANYNQPQHF. CDR3 in DNA: TGTGCCAGCAGCGCCGGGGCGAATTACAATCAGCCCCAGCATTTT.

The CDR3 loop reads CASSYRGAGTDTQYF. CDR3 coding DNA: TGTGCCAGCAGCTATCGGGGGGCGGGCACAGATACGCAGTATTTT. V is TRBV7-6 and J is TRBJ2-3; TRBD2 is a possible D gene (7 bases). The CDR3 runs 15 residues. The V and J ends lost 4 bases and 1 base respectively, with 12 bases between them. CDR1 SGHVS and CDR2 FNYEAQ come from the germline V gene.

This chain links TRBV5-4 with TRBJ2-3; D is possibly TRBD1 (5 bases). Trimming stripped 3 bases from V and 10 bases from J, with 12 bases between. CDR1 and CDR2 (germline): SGHNT, YYREEE (reference sequence). The CDR3 has 12 residues. Here the CDR3 DNA reads TGTGCCAGCAGCTCTGCCCAGGGTTCGCAGTATTTT. Protein product: CASSSAQGSQYF.

Turning to this clone: The sample contains more than one DNA sequence encoding this CDR3. The V call is TRBV7-9, the J call TRBJ2-5; 7 bases line up with TRBD1. The CDR3 is 15 amino acids. The trim removed 1 base at V and 2 bases at J, leaving 4 bases unmatched. Germline assignment: CDR1 SEHNR and CDR2 FQNEAQ (reference sequence). As DNA, the CDR3 is TGTGCCAGCAGCTTAGGAGACAGGGATCAAGAGACCCAGTACTTC. It encodes CASSLGDRDQETQYF.

The chain links TRBV19 to TRBJ2-3; D not certain. V was trimmed by 2 bases and J by 1 base, leaving 7 bases between them. Germline V gives CDR1 LNHDA, CDR2 SQIVND (reference sequence). The CDR3 runs to 14 residues. CDR3 sequence: CASSIKIGTDTQYF. As DNA, the CDR3 is TGTGCCAGTAGTATAAAAATTGGCACAGATACGCAGTATTTT. Together with reference TRBV19 and TRBJ2-3, the CDR3 gives the full variable domain: DGGITQSPKYLFRKEGQNVTLSCEQNLNHDAMYWYRQDPGQGLRLIYYSQIVNDFQKGDIAEGYSVSREKKESFPLTVTSAQKNPTAFYLCASSIKIGTDTQYFGPGTRLTVL.

The genes are TRBV11-3 and TRBJ2-2; D ambiguous. The germline V gene encodes CDR1 SGHNT and CDR2 YENEEA. V lost 2 bases, J lost 1 base, and 8 bases lay in between. The CDR3 is 15 residues long. The DNA of the CDR3 is TGTGCCAGCAGCTTAAAGTCGGGGAACACCGGGGAGCTGTTTTTT. Translating it yields CASSLKSGNTGELFF.

The rearrangement joins TRBV11-2 to TRBJ1-6; D remains unclear. Germline V gene data show CDR1 as SGHAT and CDR2 as FQNNGV. The CDR3 has 14 residues. The V gene lost 1 base and the J gene lost 9 bases, with 10 bases spanning the gap. The CDR3 bases are TGTGCCAGCAGCTTAGCTGTTGTGGTTTCACCCCTCCACTTT. Translated: CASSLAVVVSPLHF.

The V call is TRBV19, the J call TRBJ1-6; perhaps TRBD1 as D (6 bases). Germline CDR1 LNHDA, CDR2 SQIVND (reference sequence). With 5 bases removed from V and 10 bases from J, the gap between germline ends came to 18 bases. The CDR3 length is 15 residues. For the CDR3, the DNA is TGTGCCAGTAGTCTCGGGAACAGGGTCGTGTCACCCCTCCACTTT. As protein: CASSLGNRVVSPLHF.

The chain uses TRBV5-1 and TRBJ1-5; the D gene is possibly TRBD1 (5 bases). The length of the CDR3 is 15 residues. Germline V gives CDR1 SGHRS, CDR2 YFSETQ. Trimming removed 0 bases from V and 7 bases from J, with 14 bases in between. CDR3 bases: TGCGCCAGCAGCTTGGGCGGGGCGAGTGCCCAGCCCCAGCATTTT. Residues: CASSLGGASAQPQHF.

This chain links TRBV7-9 with TRBJ1-3, with 7 positions matching TRBD1. The CDR3 is 17 amino acids. The V gene end was trimmed by 5 bases and the J gene end by 4 bases; junction bases not matched to a gene: 14. From germline, CDR1 is SEHNR and CDR2 FQNEAQ (reference sequence). The CDR3 region is CASSQFKGALGGNTIYF. DNA for the CDR3: TGTGCCAGCAGCCAATTCAAGGGGGCCTTGGGAGGAAACACCATATATTTT.

The chain has TRBV9 and TRBJ2-1; 7 nucleotides match TRBD2. Germline CDR1 is SGDLS and CDR2 is YYNGEE. The trim removed 1 base at V and 2 bases at J, leaving 3 bases unmatched. The CDR3 is 15 residues long. Here the CDR3 reads CASSVTSDTYNEQFF. CDR3 nucleotide sequence: TGTGCCAGCAGCGTAACTAGCGACACCTACAATGAGCAGTTCTTC.

CDR3 DNA sequence: TGCGCCAGCAGCCAATTTAAGGCTGGAGTCTATGGCTACACCTTC. It translates to CASSQFKAGVYGYTF. V and J are TRBV4-1 and TRBJ1-2; D unresolved. Germline CDR1 MGHRA, CDR2 YSYEKL. The CDR3 has 15 amino acids. V dropped 2 bases and J dropped 4 bases, with 14 bases sitting between them.

The rearrangement joins TRBV4-3 to TRBJ2-7; D possibly corresponds to TRBD1 (5 bases). Looked up from germline, CDR1 is LGHNA and CDR2 is YSLEER. The CDR3 consists of 14 residues. The germline V and J ends were trimmed by 0 bases and 0 bases, with 6 bases remaining between them. The CDR3 nucleotides are TGCGCCAGCAGCCAAGACAGGGTCTCCTACGAGCAGTACTTC. As protein: CASSQDRVSYEQYF.

This clone was counted once. V gene TRBV27 combines with J gene TRBJ1-2; D is perhaps TRBD1 (5 bases). The CDR3 extends over 14 amino acids. The germline V and J ends were trimmed by 6 bases and 7 bases, with 18 bases remaining between them. Germline V CDR1 and CDR2: MNHEY, SMNVEV (reference sequence). The chain's CDR3 is CASSSNARGGGYTF. The CDR3 nucleotides are TGTGCCAGCAGCTCTAATGCGAGGGGTGGTGGCTACACCTTC.

As regards this clone: This specimen includes other DNA sequences encoding the same CDR3. The J gene is TRBJ2-7, the V gene TRBV7-2; D remains ambiguous. The CDR3 totals 13 residues. V was clipped by 3 bases and J by 2 bases, with 8 bases between them. Germline V gene data show CDR1 as SGHTA and CDR2 as FQGNSA. The CDR3 loop is CASSLVLTYEQYF. Written as DNA, the CDR3 is TGTGCCAGCAGCTTGGTCCTGACCTACGAGCAGTACTTC. The full variable domain, completed using reference TRBV7-2 and TRBJ2-7, is GAGVSQSPSNKVTEKGKDVELRCDPISGHTALYWYRQSLGQGLEFLIYFQGNSAPDKSGLPSDRFSAERTGGSVSTLTIQRTQQEDSAVYLCASSLVLTYEQYFGPGTRLTVT.

The genes are TRBV5-1 and TRBJ1-3; D is undetermined. V lost 4 bases and J lost 4, with 15 bases in between. CDR3 length equals 15 residues. CDR1 SGHRS and CDR2 YFSETQ come from the germline V gene. The DNA of the CDR3 is TGCGCCAGCAGCCCCGTGGCTGGGATAGGAAACACCATATATTTT. Its translation is CASSPVAGIGNTIYF.

CDR3 nucleotide sequence: TGTGCCAGCACTCAACCCGGGCTCGTCACCGGGGAGCTGTTTTTT. This translates into CASTQPGLVTGELFF. V is TRBV2 and J is TRBJ2-2, with D unresolved. Germline V gene data show CDR1 as SNHLY and CDR2 as FYNNEI. The V gene lost 7 bases and the J gene lost 4 bases, with 16 bases spanning the gap. The length of the CDR3 is 15 residues.

The chain couples TRBV18 to TRBJ2-1; D remains unclear. The germline V gene has CDR1 KGHSH and CDR2 LQKENI. Trimming removed 2 bases at V and 9 bases at J, with 11 bases between. This CDR3 region has 13 residues. CDR3 in DNA: TGTGCCAGCTCACCAATTCGTTTGATTGAGCAGTTCTTC. Encoded protein: CASSPIRLIEQFF. The full variable domain, completed using reference TRBV18 and TRBJ2-1, is NAGVMQNPRHLVRRRGQEARLRCSPMKGHSHVYWYRQLPEEGLKFMVYLQKENIIDESGMPKERFSAEFPKEGPSILRIQQVVRGDSAAYFCASSPIRLIEQFFGPGTRLTVL.

The V and J genes are TRBV5-1 and TRBJ1-2; TRBD1 matches 7 bases. CDR3 length equals 14 residues. Germline V lookup: CDR1 SGHRS, CDR2 YFSETQ. With 4 bases clipped from V and 8 bases from J, the junction kept 11 bases outside the gene matches. The CDR3 DNA reads as TGCGCCAGCAGCCCGGGACAGCCTGCGTGGGGCTACACCTTC. Amino acids: CASSPGQPAWGYTF.

The CDR3 here is CASSSGGRATNEKLFF. The DNA of the CDR3 is TGTGCCAGCAGTTCAGGGGGTCGGGCAACTAATGAAAAACTGTTTTTT. The chain carries TRBV28 and TRBJ1-4, with 7 positions matching TRBD1. Germline CDR1 MDHEN, CDR2 SYDVKM. V lost 4 bases to trimming and J lost 0 bases; unmatched junction nucleotides: 5. This CDR3 is 16 amino acids long.

Note on this clone: The sample has other DNA sequences that encode this CDR3 too. The chain employs TRBV30 and TRBJ2-3, with D uncertain. The CDR3 spans 12 residues. Germline V gene data show CDR1 as GTSNPN and CDR2 as SVGIG (reference sequence). V dropped 0 bases and J dropped 5 bases, with 6 bases sitting between them. CDR3 in DNA: TGTGCCTGGAGTGTAACCGGAGATACGCAGTATTTT. Translated: CAWSVTGDTQYF.